One T cell receptor beta chain is described in this entry. This clonotype is termed medium-sized (0.01 to 0.1%). No antigen is known for it. No per-base quality is available; no much larger clone lies one base away. Libraries were made using 5' RACE. The instrument was a NextSeq 500. The TCR library protocol attached a unique molecular identifier to each TCR cDNA molecule to allow correction of PCR and sequencing errors. The source study handled its data this way. TCR identification, UMI-based error correction and CDR3 extraction were all carried out with Decombinator tools. Expanded TCRs were defined as those above a frequency of 2 per 1,000, corresponding to the top 1% of the tumor frequency distribution. Expanded tumor TCRs statistically deemed absent (corrected P<0.05) from at least one tumor region were classed as regional, and all other expanded tumor TCRs were classed as ubiquitous. Renyi diversity was calculated using the R vegan package after each repertoire was subsampled 100 times to 5,000 TCRs. CDR3 similarity networks were constructed using string-kernel similarity of amino acid triplets, with links drawn between CDR3s whose pairwise similarity was above 0.82. TCRdb's own reprocessing of the public reads used fastp at Q25 and MiXCR and kept productive beta chains. Each entry is one CDR3 protein sequence, shown with its most common DNA and genes. It is TCRdb's table, rather than the study itself, that gives the V and J calls and clone size. Within this sample are 6,900 or so distinct CDR3 sequences, with about 11% of them counted one time only. The leading ten clones occupy 22% of the sample.

This entry is derived from a study of spatial heterogeneity in lung cancer (dated 2019 in TCRdb). The study in broad terms: Beta-chain transcripts were consistently detected in greater numbers than alpha-chain transcripts, which likely reflected higher beta-chain transcript abundance. Both alpha and beta chains were TCR-sequenced in roughly 200 tumor regions, about 69 matched nontumor lung samples and roughly 50 PBMC samples obtained at surgery. The study linked features of the TCR repertoire to counts of nonsynonymous mutations, which were determined by whole-exome sequencing of tumor tissue. TCR transcript counts in tumor regions correlated strongly with a T cell transcriptional module score from matched bulk RNA-seq. In non-small cell lung cancer, the study quantitatively compared TCR alpha and beta repertoires across several tumor regions, matched nontumor lung, and blood. In the raw uncorrected reads, each unique combination of TCR and UMI appeared more than ten times on average. Beyond this particular receptor, the publication reports: TCR-seq coverage of tumor T cells was estimated at only approximately 7% for alpha chains and about 14% for beta chains. The tumor nonsynonymous mutation count correlated with the number of expanded alpha and beta TCRs within the tumor. Counts of ubiquitous and regional expanded TCRs correlated with counts of ubiquitous and regional nonsynonymous mutations, respectively. Confirming at a functional level the hypothesis that regional TCRs recognize regional mutations was considered to require additional single-cell paired TCR alpha and beta sequencing.

Ends trimmed: V by 6 bases, J by 10 bases; bases unmatched to a gene: 9. CDR1 and CDR2, per the germline V gene, are SNHLY and FYNNEI. Reading from cysteine to phenylalanine, the CDR3 counts 14 amino acids. The entry retains the CDR3 DNA only, 42 bases that are in frame from base 1. Explained via the paper, the time point label denotes: sample taken at primary tumor resection. Donors were some 67 patients with early-stage, untreated non-small cell lung cancer from the lung TRACERx cohort. TCR sequencing used whole RNA extracted from tumor and nontumor lung tissue, or from cryopreserved PBMC samples, without cell sorting. Only patients with enough RNA available from two or more tumor regions were chosen for TCR sequencing. A lung pathologist reviewed the tumor and adjacent nontumor lung specimens before the specimens were selected.

The V and J genes are TRBV2 and TRBJ1-4, with 9 bases matching TRBD1. The TCR comes from a male donor with early-stage non-small cell lung cancer. This specimen consisted of lung tumor tissue, obtained at surgery. CDR3 loop: CASRPGQGRRKLFF. Here is the DNA: TGTGCCAGCAGGCCGGGACAGGGTAGAAGAAAACTGTTTTTT.